A single sample is the source of the 10 T cell receptor beta chains below, sequenced in a study of T cells in Graves' hyperthyroidism and ophthalmopathy. The TCR beta CDR3 regions underwent amplification using RNA transcripts as the source. The HTBI set primed first-round TCR CDR3 RT-PCR. TCRdb re-derived calls from the multiplex PCR reads in MiXCR, one entry per CDR3 protein. The sample contains about 640,000 distinct CDR3 sequences, approximately 14% of which appear only once. Sequencing was done on a sample of blood. The source is a woman aged 50 to 60 with Graves' ophthalmopathy.

This clonotype appeared many times. J is TRBJ2-7 and V is TRBV11-2; a possible D gene is TRBD1 (5 bases). Germline V gene data show CDR1 as SGHAT and CDR2 as FQNNGV. The CDR3 covers 14 residues. V was clipped by 5 bases and J by 3 bases, with 14 bases between them. The CDR3 nucleotides read TGTGCCAGCAGCCAAGACAGTCCACGCTACGAGCAGTACTTC. This gives the protein CASSQDSPRYEQYF.

Many counts were recorded for this clonotype. V usage is TRBV28 and J usage is TRBJ2-3; D is ambiguous. CDR3 length: 14 amino acids. The germline CDR1 and CDR2 sequences are MDHEN and SYDVKM. V dropped 5 bases and J dropped 2 bases, with 11 bases sitting between them. CDR3 in amino acids: CASSTPDTTDTQYF. Written as DNA, the CDR3 is TGTGCCAGCAGTACCCCGGATACCACAGATACGCAGTATTTT.

This chain links TRBV20-1 with TRBJ1-2; tentatively, D is TRBD1 (5 bases). V was cut by 1 base and J by 7 bases, with 16 bases left in between. The CDR3 is 14 amino acids. Germline V gives CDR1 DFQATT, CDR2 SNEGSKA (reference sequence). This CDR3 is CSARVPGTESGYTF. The CDR3 bases are TGCAGTGCTAGAGTCCCCGGGACCGAGAGTGGCTACACCTTC.

A word on this clonotype: Sequence at one end of the junction differs from germline and may be a read error. The chain carries TRBV6-1 and TRBJ2-1; no clear D gene. The CDR3 length is 12 residues. Per the germline V gene, CDR1 is MNHNS and CDR2 is SASEGT. CDR3 bases: TGTGTCAGCAGCCGCGACCCCTGGGAGCAGTTCTTC. Encoded protein: CVSSRDPWEQFF.

This clonotype has only a few counts. This chain links TRBV19 with TRBJ2-1; TRBD2 aligns across 7 bases. CDR1 and CDR2 from the germline V gene are LNHDA and SQIVND (reference sequence). The CDR3 extends over 14 amino acids. V was clipped by 0 bases and J by 10 bases; unmatched bases: 6. The CDR3 here is CASSIDANSGEQFF. The CDR3 nucleotides read TGTGCCAGTAGTATAGATGCTAATAGCGGGGAGCAGTTCTTC.

This clonotype was counted at least ten times. This could be a read error, since a much larger clone is one nucleotide away. The chain employs TRBV3-1 and TRBJ1-1; D is ambiguous. The germline V gene encodes CDR1 LGHDT and CDR2 YNNKEL (reference sequence). The CDR3 extends over 13 amino acids. The V end lost 0 bases, the J end lost 1 base, and 3 bases lay between the germline ends. CDR3: CASSQERNTEAFF. As DNA, the CDR3 is TGTGCCAGCAGCCAAGAAAGGAACACTGAAGCTTTCTTT.

This clonotype was picked up many times. The chain recombines TRBV4-3 with TRBJ2-7, with TRBD2 identical over 13 bases. V lost 4 bases and J lost 2; bases outside the gene matches: 5. Germline CDR1 is LGHNA and CDR2 is YSLEER. There are 16 residues in the CDR3. The CDR3 reads CASSPGLAGTAYEQYF. The CDR3 coding sequence is TGCGCCAGCAGCCCGGGACTAGCGGGAACTGCCTACGAGCAGTACTTC.

The sample holds many counts of this clonotype. The rearrangement joins TRBV18 to TRBJ1-6; 11 bases line up with TRBD1. The ends lost 1 base at V and 2 bases at J; junction bases unmatched: 1. Germline V gene sequence: CDR1 KGHSH, CDR2 LQKENI. The CDR3 is 17 residues long. In DNA, the CDR3 is TGTGCCAGCTCACCACGGGGACAGGGGGCCTATAATTCACCCCTCCACTTT. Translation: CASSPRGQGAYNSPLHF.

This chain joins TRBV25-1 and TRBJ2-7; D assignment may be TRBD1 or TRBD2 (5 bases each). CDR3 size: 13 residues. Trimming took off 4 bases at V and 5 bases at J, with 12 bases between the two ends. The germline gives CDR1 MGHDK, CDR2 SYGVNS. The CDR3 sequence: CASSAARDHEQYF. The CDR3 bases are TGTGCCAGCAGTGCTGCCAGGGACCACGAGCAGTACTTC.

This clonotype was observed once. A single base separates this from a much larger clone, so it may be a read error. V usage is TRBV6-5 and J usage is TRBJ2-3; either TRBD1 or TRBD2 may fit D (5 bases each). Trimming removed 4 bases at V and 10 bases at J, with 18 bases between. This CDR3 region has 14 residues. Germline V gene sequence: CDR1 MNHEY, CDR2 SVGAGI. CDR3 residues: CASSFGALLDAQYF. The CDR3 nucleotides are TGTGCCAGCAGTTTCGGGGCCTTGCTGGATGCGCAGTATTTT.